This TCR beta chain is from a study of blood T cell repertoires in COVID-19 (dated by TCRdb to 2018 to 2020). At the level of the whole study: Samples from collaborators originated in the United States, Italy and Spain and spanned both the acute and convalescent phases of COVID-19. The material from the prospective study consisted of cDNA or gDNA derived from T cells, B-cell-depleted T cells, or PBMCs. The dataset comprised deeply sampled blood TCRbeta repertoires from subjects exposed to, actively infected with, or recovered from COVID-19. The repertoires were released in a freely available public database intended as a resource for research on the immune response to SARS-CoV-2. Samples came from the ongoing ImmuneRACE study (first 160 participants) plus 1,254 subjects from 6 global collaborators. The sample metadata nearly always contained a de-identified subject ID, COVID-19 status, age in years and sex. Where HLA class I and class II types were available, the types were taken from metadata supplied by the sample provider, not from assay-based typing.

Collaborating institutions collected whole blood in K2EDTA tubes following their own protocols. For TCRbeta analysis, collaborators shipped samples in one of three forms: frozen whole blood, isolated PBMCs, or DNA extracted from either of those sample types. Via the germline V gene (reference sequence), CDR1 is LNHNV and CDR2 YYDKDF. V and J are trimmed by 5 bases and 8 bases, and the gene matches miss 15 bases of the junction. Taken from cysteine to phenylalanine, the CDR3 has 16 residues. The kept DNA is CDR3 alone, 48 bases in frame from the first base. General findings and caveats noted by the study authors: How much clinical and demographic metadata was included differed by source and by participant, and the metadata was provided uncurated.

Concerning this clone: Its specific antigen is unknown. Base-call qualities are not available, and no considerably larger clone is one nucleotide away.

TCRbeta CDR3 regions were amplified from genomic DNA by means of the immunoSEQ Assay, a bias-controlled multiplex PCR. The authors' analysis ran thus. The number of nucleated cells in each sample was estimated from the amplification of reference gene primers within the assay. To quantify the absolute abundance of each unique TCRbeta CDR3 rearrangement, sequence reads were collapsed and filtered. Productive Simpson clonality was computed per sample as the square root of Simpson's diversity index over productive rearrangements. TCRdb took this table from immuneACCESS and kept in-frame rearrangements with V and J called. Such tables lack part of the clones; where checked against another copy, unresolved V genes explain under half of the gap, and the rest is unexplained. Clone size and V and J calls were adopted from that table, with D and trimming inferred from the DNA. The sample table shows roughly 150,000 clones, and 80% to 90% are seen once. The ten largest make up around 15% of the sample.

The sample comprised peripheral blood. The V and J segments used are TRBV15 and TRBJ1-1, and 9 bases in between align with TRBD1. The TCR sequence derives from a woman in her forties with acute or convalescent COVID-19. The sequenced DNA: TGTGCCACCAGCTCCCGGGACAGGGCGTTTTTTCGAGAAGCTTTCTTT. Its translation is CATSSRDRAFFREAFF.